A single sample is the source of the 6 T cell receptor beta chains below, sequenced in a study of blood T cell repertoires in COVID-19. Measured with immunoSEQ multiplex PCR; TCRdb has only the in-frame clones, and not every one. The sample has tens of thousands of clones, more than 75% seen once; the top ten hold roughly a tenth. Source material: peripheral blood. The receptors were gathered from a man between 65 and 80 years old with active or convalescent COVID-19.

The count of this clone is one. The chain carries TRBV10-3 and TRBJ2-5, with TRBD1 matching 7 bases. Germline-derived CDR1 and CDR2 are ENHRY and SYGVKD. Germline trimming cut 2 bases from V and 5 bases from J; bases unmatched to any gene: 11. The CDR3 runs to 16 residues. DNA of the CDR3: TGTGCCATCAGTGAGCTCGAATCGGGACAGCAGGAGACCCAGTACTTC. Its translation: CAISELESGQQETQYF.

The rearrangement joins TRBV27 to TRBJ2-1, with 8 bases fitting TRBD1. Germline loops: CDR1 MNHEY, CDR2 SMNVEV (reference sequence). J gave up 8 bases and V 6 bases, and 6 bases lay outside the gene matches. The CDR3 spans 13 residues. CDR3 protein: CASRGQGAHEQFF. The CDR3 bases are TGTGCCAGCAGGGGGCAGGGGGCCCATGAGCAGTTCTTC.

V is TRBV28 and J is TRBJ2-2, with D possibly being TRBD1 (6 bases). The CDR3 length is 13 residues. Germline V CDR1 and CDR2: MDHEN, SYDVKM. V gave up 7 bases and J gave up 9 bases, with 15 bases separating them. The CDR3 DNA reads TGTGCCAGCACCCAAGGGGGTAACCGGGAGCTGTTTTTT. Protein product: CASTQGGNRELFF.

The V gene is TRBV19, the J gene TRBJ1-4; TRBD1 matches 10 bases. Germline V gene lookup returns CDR1 LNHDA and CDR2 SQIVND (reference sequence). CDR3 size: 17 residues. The ends lost 5 bases at V and 5 bases at J; junction bases unmatched: 11. In DNA form, the CDR3 reads TGTGCCAGTAGTCCCCCCTTTGGACAGGGGGGAAATGAAAAACTGTTTTTT. Residues: CASSPPFGQGGNEKLFF.

The J gene is TRBJ2-5, the V gene TRBV7-2, with 14 bases fitting TRBD2. Germline V lookup: CDR1 SGHTA, CDR2 FQGNSA. The CDR3 consists of 16 residues. Germline trimming cut 4 bases from V and 3 bases from J; bases unmatched to any gene: 4. CDR3 residues: CASSSGLAGVEETQYF. The CDR3 region has the DNA TGTGCCAGCAGCTCGGGACTAGCGGGAGTTGAAGAGACCCAGTACTTC. The full variable domain, in which reference TRBV7-2 and TRBJ2-5 provide the parts outside the CDR3, is GAGVSQSPSNKVTEKGKDVELRCDPISGHTALYWYRQSLGQGLEFLIYFQGNSAPDKSGLPSDRFSAERTGGSVSTLTIQRTQQEDSAVYLCASSSGLAGVEETQYFGPGTRLLVL.

V and J are TRBV5-1 and TRBJ1-1, with a possible D match to TRBD1 (5 bases). The CDR3 extends over 17 amino acids. The V and J ends lost 4 bases and 1 base respectively, with 20 bases between them. CDR1 is SGHRS and CDR2 is YFSETQ in the germline V gene. The CDR3 protein is CASSPQWGGWTNTEAFF. CDR3 nucleotides: TGCGCCAGCAGCCCCCAGTGGGGGGGATGGACGAACACTGAAGCTTTCTTT.